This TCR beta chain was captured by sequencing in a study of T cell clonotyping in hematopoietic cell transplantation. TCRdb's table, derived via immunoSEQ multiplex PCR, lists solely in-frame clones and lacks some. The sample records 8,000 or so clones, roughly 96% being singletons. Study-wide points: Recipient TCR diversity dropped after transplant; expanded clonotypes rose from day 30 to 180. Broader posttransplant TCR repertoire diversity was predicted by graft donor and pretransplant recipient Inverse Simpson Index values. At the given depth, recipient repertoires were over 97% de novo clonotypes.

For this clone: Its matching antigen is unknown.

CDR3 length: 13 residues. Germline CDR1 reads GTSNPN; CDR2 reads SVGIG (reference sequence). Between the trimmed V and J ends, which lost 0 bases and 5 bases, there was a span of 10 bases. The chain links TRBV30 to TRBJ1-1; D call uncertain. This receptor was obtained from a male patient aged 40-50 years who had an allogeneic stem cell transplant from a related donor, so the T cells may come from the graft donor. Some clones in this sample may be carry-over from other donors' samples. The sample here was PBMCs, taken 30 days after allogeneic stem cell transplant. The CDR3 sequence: CAWSVLSGTEAFF. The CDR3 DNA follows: TGTGCCTGGAGTGTACTAAGTGGAACTGAAGCTTTCTTT.